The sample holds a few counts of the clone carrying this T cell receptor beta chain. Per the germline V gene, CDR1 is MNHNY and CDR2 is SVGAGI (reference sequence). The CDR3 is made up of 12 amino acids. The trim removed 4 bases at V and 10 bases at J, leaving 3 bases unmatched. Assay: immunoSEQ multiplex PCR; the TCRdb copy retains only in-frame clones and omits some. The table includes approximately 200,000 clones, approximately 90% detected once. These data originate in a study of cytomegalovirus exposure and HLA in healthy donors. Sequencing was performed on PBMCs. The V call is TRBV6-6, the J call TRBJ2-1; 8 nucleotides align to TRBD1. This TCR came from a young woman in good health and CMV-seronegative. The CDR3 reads CASSSDRVEQFF. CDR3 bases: TGTGCCAGCAGTTCGGACAGGGTGGAGCAGTTCTTC.